This T cell receptor beta chain appears in the sequencing data of a study of T cells in Graves' hyperthyroidism and ophthalmopathy. General observations from the study: Most clonotypes expanded in the thyroid (above 0.001) were also present in blood.

Comment on this clonotype: Its antigen is currently unknown. This clone may be a read error of a much larger clone one base away.

CDR3 length: 14 amino acids. Germline values: CDR1 SGHAT, CDR2 FQNNGV. RNA transcripts served as the template for amplifying TCR beta CDR3 regions. With the HTBI primer set, the TCR CDR3 went through a first round of RT-PCR. TCRdb passed the multiplex PCR reads through MiXCR, listing each CDR3 protein once. The sample yields some 550,000 distinct CDR3 sequences, roughly a sixth seen once. The TCR originated in a woman aged 40 to 55 with Graves' ophthalmopathy. The chain recombines TRBV11-2 with TRBJ2-3, with D possibly being TRBD2 (6 bases). The sample comprised blood. This CDR3 is CASSRDFDTDTQCF. The CDR3 DNA follows: TGTGCCAGCAGCAGGGACTTTGACACAGATACGCAGTGTTTT.